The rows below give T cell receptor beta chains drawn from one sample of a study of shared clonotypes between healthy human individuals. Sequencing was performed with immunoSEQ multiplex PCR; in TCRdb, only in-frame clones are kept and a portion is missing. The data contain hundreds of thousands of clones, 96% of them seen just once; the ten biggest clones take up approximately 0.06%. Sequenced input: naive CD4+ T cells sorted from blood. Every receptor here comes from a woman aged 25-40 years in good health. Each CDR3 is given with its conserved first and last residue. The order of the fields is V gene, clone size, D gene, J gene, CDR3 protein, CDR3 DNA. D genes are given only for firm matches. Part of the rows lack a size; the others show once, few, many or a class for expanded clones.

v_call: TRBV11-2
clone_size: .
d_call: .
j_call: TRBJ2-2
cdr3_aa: CASSPNGRNTGELFF
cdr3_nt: TGTGCCAGCAGCCCCAACGGGAGGAACACCGGGGAGCTGTTTTTT

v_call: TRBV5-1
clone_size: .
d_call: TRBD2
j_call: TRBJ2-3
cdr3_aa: CASLPRLAGDRTDTQYF
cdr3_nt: TGCGCCAGTCTACCTCGACTAGCGGGAGATCGCACAGATACGCAGTATTTT

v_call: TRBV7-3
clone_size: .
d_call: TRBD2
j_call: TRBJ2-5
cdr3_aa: CASSLIGGRDQETQYF
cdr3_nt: TGTGCCAGCAGCTTAATTGGCGGGAGAGACCAAGAGACCCAGTACTTC

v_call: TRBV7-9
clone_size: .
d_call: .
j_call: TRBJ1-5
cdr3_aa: CASGDYSNQPQHF
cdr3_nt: TGTGCCAGCGGGGATTATAGCAATCAGCCCCAGCATTTT

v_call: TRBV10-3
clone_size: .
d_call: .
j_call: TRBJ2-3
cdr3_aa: CATLSGSTDTQYF
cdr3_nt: TGTGCCACCCTCTCGGGTAGCACAGATACGCAGTATTTT

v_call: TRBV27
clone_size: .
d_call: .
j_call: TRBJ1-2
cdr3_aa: CASSLSSPLAPLRGYTF
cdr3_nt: TGTGCCAGCAGTTTAAGTTCCCCTCTCGCTCCCTTACGGGGCTACACCTTC

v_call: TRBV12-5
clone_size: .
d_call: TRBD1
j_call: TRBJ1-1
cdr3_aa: CASGLDTGQGILEAFF
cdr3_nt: TGTGCTAGTGGTTTGGACACCGGACAGGGGATACTTGAAGCTTTCTTT

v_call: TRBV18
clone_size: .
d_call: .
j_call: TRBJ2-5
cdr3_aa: CASSPPSGQETQYF
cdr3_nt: TGTGCCAGCTCACCACCGTCAGGACAGGAGACCCAGTACTTC

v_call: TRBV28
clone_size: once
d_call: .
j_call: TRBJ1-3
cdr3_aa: CASSLDSASGNTIYF
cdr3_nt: TGTGCCAGCAGTTTGGATAGCGCCTCTGGAAACACCATATATTTT

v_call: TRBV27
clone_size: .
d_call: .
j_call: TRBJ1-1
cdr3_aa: CASRGWGKVNTEAFF
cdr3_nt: TGTGCCAGCAGGGGCTGGGGCAAGGTGAACACTGAAGCTTTCTTT

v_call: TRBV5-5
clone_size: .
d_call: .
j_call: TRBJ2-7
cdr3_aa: CASSWTPHEQYF
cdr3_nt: TGTGCCAGCAGCTGGACCCCCCACGAGCAGTACTTC

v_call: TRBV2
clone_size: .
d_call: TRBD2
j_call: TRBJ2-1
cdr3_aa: CASSPSGRASGEQFF
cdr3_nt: TGTGCCAGCAGTCCTAGCGGGAGGGCCTCAGGGGAGCAGTTCTTC

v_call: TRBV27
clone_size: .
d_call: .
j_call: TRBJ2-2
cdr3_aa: CASSQASNTGELFF
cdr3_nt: TGTGCCAGCAGCCAGGCCTCGAACACCGGGGAGCTGTTTTTT

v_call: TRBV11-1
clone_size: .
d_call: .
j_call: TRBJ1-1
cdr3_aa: CASSLEAGNTEAFF
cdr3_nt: TGTGCCAGCAGCTTAGAGGCAGGGAACACTGAAGCTTTCTTT

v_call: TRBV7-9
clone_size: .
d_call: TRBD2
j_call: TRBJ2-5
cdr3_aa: CASSLASGSLETQYF
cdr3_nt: TGTGCCAGCAGCTTAGCTAGCGGGAGCCTGGAGACCCAGTACTTC

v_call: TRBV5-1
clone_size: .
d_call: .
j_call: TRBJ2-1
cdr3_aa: CASGVQRAEQFF
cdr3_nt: TGCGCCAGCGGAGTTCAACGGGCTGAGCAGTTCTTC

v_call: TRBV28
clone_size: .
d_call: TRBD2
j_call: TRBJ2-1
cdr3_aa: CASSGPSGRAYGNEQFF
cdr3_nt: TGTGCCAGCAGTGGTCCCAGCGGGAGGGCGTATGGTAATGAGCAGTTCTTC

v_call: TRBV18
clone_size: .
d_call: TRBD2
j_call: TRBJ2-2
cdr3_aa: CASSPPGLAGGPTGELFF
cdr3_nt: TGTGCCAGCTCACCACCGGGACTAGCGGGAGGGCCGACCGGGGAGCTGTTTTTT

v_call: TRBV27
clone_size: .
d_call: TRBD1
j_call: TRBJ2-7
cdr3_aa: CASRNRGAVSYEQYF
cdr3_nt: TGTGCCAGCCGAAACAGGGGGGCGGTCTCCTACGAGCAGTACTTC

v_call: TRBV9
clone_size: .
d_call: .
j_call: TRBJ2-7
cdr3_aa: CASSEWAWSLSHEQYF
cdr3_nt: TGTGCCAGCAGCGAGTGGGCGTGGTCCCTGTCCCACGAGCAGTACTTC

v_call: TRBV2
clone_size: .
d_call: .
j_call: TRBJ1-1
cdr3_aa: CASSENRMGTFF
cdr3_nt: TGTGCCAGCAGTGAAAACCGCATGGGAACTTTCTTT

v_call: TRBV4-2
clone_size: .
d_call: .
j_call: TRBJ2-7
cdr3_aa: CASSQDLEHLLLGDEQYF
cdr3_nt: TGTGCCAGCAGCCAAGATTTAGAACACCTACTACTGGGAGACGAGCAGTACTTC

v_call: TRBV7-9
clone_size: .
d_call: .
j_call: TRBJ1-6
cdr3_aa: CASSLEVRSAPLHF
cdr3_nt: TGTGCCAGCAGCTTAGAGGTTCGGTCGGCACCCCTCCACTTT

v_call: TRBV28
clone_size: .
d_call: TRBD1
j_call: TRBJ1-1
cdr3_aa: CASSLTGDGYTEAFF
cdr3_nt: TGTGCCAGCAGCCTGACAGGGGATGGGTACACTGAAGCTTTCTTT

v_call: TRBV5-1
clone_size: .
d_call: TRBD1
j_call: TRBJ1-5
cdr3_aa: CASSLGTGNQPQHF
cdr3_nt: TGCGCCAGCAGCTTGGGGACAGGGAATCAGCCCCAGCATTTT

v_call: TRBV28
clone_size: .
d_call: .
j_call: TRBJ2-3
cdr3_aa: CASSLFLTGTDTQYF
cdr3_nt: TGTGCCAGCAGTCTCTTTTTGACGGGCACAGATACGCAGTATTTT

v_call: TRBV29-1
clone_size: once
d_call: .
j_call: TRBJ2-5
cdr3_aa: CSAGDQETQYF
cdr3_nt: TGCAGCGCCGGAGACCAAGAGACCCAGTACTTC

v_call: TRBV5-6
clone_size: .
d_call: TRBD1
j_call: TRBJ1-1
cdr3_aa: CASSPPGTVNTEAFF
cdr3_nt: TGTGCCAGCAGCCCTCCCGGGACAGTGAACACTGAAGCTTTCTTT

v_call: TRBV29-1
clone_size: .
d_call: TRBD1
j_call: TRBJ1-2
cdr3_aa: CSPDRVTNYGYTF
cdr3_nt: TGCAGCCCAGACAGGGTAACTAACTATGGCTACACCTTC

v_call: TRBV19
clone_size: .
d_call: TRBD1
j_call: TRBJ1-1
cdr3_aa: CASTKTGGFTEAFF
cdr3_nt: TGTGCCAGTACTAAGACAGGGGGCTTCACTGAAGCTTTCTTT

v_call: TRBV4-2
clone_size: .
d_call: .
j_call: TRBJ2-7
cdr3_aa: CASSQDDSFWEQYF
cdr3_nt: TGTGCCAGCAGCCAAGATGACTCCTTTTGGGAGCAGTACTTC

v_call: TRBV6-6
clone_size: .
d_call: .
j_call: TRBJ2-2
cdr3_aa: CASSIGDTGELFF
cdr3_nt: TGTGCCAGCAGTATCGGGGACACCGGGGAGCTGTTTTTT

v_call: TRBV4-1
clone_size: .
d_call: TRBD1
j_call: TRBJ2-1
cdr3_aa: CASSRGQGPYNEQFF
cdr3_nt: TGCGCCAGCAGCCGGGGACAGGGGCCCTACAATGAGCAGTTCTTC

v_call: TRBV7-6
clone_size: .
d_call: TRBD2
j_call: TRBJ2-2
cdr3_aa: CASSSALAGGTGELFF
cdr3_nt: TGTGCCAGCAGCTCGGCACTAGCGGGAGGGACCGGGGAGCTGTTTTTT

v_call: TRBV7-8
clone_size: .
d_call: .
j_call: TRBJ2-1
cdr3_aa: CASSLARSISYNEQFF
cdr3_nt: TGTGCCAGCAGCTTAGCGCGTAGCATCTCCTACAATGAGCAGTTCTTC

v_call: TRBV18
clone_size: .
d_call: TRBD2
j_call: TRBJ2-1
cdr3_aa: CASSPLGLAASYNEQFF
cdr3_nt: TGTGCCAGCTCACCACTTGGGCTAGCGGCCTCCTACAATGAGCAGTTCTTC

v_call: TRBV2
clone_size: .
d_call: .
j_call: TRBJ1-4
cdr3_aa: CASRMDRTNEKLFF
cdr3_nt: TGTGCCAGCAGAATGGACCGCACCAATGAAAAACTGTTTTTT

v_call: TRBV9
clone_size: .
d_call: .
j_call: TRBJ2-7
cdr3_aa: CASSVGRMGSYEQYF
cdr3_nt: TGTGCCAGCAGCGTAGGGCGCATGGGGAGCTACGAGCAGTACTTC

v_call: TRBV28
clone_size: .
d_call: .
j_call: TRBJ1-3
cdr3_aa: CASSRDVGNTIYF
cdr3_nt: TGTGCCAGCTCGCGGGATGTTGGAAACACCATATATTTT

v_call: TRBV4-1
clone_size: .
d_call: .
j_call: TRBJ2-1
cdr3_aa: CASSQGTSISYNEQFF
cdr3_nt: TGCGCCAGCAGCCAAGGTACTAGCATCAGCTACAATGAGCAGTTCTTC

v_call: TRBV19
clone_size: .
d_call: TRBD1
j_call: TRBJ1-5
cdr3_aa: CASSIGDRGNQPQHF
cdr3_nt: TGTGCCAGTAGTATTGGGGACAGGGGGAATCAGCCCCAGCATTTT

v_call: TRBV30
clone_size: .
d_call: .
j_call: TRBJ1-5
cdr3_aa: CAWSGRVSNQPQHF
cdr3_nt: TGTGCCTGGAGCGGTAGGGTTTCCAATCAGCCCCAGCATTTT

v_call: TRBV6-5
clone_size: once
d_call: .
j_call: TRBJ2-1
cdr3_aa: CASSLTVYNEQFF
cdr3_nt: TGTGCCAGCAGCCTTACGGTTTACAATGAGCAGTTCTTC

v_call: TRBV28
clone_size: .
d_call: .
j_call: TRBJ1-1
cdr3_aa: CASSLWGSGTMNTEAFF
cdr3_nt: TGTGCCAGCAGTTTATGGGGGTCTGGGACAATGAACACTGAAGCTTTCTTT

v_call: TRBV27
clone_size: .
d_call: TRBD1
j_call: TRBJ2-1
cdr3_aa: CASSPGQLYNEQFF
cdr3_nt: TGTGCCAGCAGTCCGGGACAGTTGTACAATGAGCAGTTCTTC

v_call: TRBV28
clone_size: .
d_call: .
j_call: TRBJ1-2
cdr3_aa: CASRRTNYGYTF
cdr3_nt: TGTGCCAGCAGGCGGACTAACTATGGCTACACCTTC

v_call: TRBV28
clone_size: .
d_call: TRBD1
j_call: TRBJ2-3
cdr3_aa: CASSLLPGTGDKDTQYF
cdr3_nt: TGTGCCAGCAGTTTACTTCCTGGGACAGGGGATAAAGATACGCAGTATTTT

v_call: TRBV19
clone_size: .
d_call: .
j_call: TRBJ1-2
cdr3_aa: CASSIPGQGYGYTF
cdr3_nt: TGTGCCAGTAGTATACCGGGTCAAGGCTATGGCTACACCTTC

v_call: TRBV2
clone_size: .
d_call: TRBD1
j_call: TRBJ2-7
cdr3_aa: CAILGQATIPTYEQYF
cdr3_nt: TGTGCCATCCTTGGACAGGCCACCATACCAACCTACGAGCAGTACTTC

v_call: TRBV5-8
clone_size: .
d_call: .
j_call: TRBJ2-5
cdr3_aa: CASSLGGRETQYF
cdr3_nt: TGTGCCAGCAGCTTGGGCGGGCGAGAGACCCAGTACTTC

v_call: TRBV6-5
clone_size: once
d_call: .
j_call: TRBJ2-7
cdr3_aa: CASSDSTTTYEQYF
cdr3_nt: TGTGCCAGCAGTGACTCGACCACGACCTACGAGCAGTACTTC

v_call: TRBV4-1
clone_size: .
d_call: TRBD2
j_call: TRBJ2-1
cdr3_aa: CASSQSPPKTSHSYNEQFF
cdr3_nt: TGCGCCAGCAGCCAAAGCCCTCCAAAGACTAGCCACTCCTACAATGAGCAGTTCTTC

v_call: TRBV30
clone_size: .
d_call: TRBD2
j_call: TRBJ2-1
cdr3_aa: CAWRYSGRPSYNEQFF
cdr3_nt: TGTGCCTGGAGGTATAGCGGGAGGCCCTCCTACAATGAGCAGTTCTTC

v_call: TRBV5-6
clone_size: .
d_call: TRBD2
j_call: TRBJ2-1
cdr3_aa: CASSRSGSGSSEFF
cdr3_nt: TGTGCCAGCAGCCGAAGTGGGAGCGGGAGTTCGGAGTTCTTC

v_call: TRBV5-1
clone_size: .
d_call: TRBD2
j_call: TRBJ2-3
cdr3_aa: CASSRGLAGATDTQYF
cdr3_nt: TGCGCCAGCAGCAGAGGACTAGCGGGGGCCACAGATACGCAGTATTTT